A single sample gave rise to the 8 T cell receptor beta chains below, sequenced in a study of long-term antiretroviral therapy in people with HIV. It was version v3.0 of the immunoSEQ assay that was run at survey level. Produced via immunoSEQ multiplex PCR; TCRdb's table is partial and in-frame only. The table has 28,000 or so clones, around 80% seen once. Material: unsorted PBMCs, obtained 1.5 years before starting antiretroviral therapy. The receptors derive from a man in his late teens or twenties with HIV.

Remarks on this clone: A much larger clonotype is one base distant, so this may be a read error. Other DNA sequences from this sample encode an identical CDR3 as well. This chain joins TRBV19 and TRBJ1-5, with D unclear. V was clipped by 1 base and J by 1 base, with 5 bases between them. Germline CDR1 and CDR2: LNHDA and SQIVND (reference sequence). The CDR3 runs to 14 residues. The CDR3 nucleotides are TGTGCCAGTAGTATAGTTGGGAGCAATCAGCCCCAGCATTTT. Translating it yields CASSIVGSNQPQHF.

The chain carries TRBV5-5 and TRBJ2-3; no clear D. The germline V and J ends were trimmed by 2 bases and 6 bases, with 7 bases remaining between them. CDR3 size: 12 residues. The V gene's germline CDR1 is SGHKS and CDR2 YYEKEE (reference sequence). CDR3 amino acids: CASSFLGDTQYF. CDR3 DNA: TGTGCCAGCAGCTTTCTGGGTGATACGCAGTATTTT.

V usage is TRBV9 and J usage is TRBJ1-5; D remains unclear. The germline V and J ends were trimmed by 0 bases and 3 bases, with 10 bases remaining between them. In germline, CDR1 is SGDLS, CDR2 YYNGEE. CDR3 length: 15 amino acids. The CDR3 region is CASSVESTTNQPQHF. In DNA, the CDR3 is TGTGCCAGCAGCGTAGAATCCACAACCAATCAGCCCCAGCATTTT.

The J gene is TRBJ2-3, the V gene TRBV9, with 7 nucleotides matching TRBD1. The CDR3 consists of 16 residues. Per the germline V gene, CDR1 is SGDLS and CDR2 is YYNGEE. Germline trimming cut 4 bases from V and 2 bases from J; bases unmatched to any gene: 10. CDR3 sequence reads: CASSSDRVLSTDTQYF. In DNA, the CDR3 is TGTGCCAGCAGCTCTGACAGGGTTCTATCCACAGATACGCAGTATTTT.

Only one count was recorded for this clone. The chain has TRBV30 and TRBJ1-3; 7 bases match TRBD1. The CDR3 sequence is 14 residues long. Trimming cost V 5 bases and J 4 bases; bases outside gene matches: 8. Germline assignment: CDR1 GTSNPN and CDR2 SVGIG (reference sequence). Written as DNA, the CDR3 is TGTGCCTGGGGGAATCAGGGGGGAGGAAACACCATATATTTT. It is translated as CAWGNQGGGNTIYF.

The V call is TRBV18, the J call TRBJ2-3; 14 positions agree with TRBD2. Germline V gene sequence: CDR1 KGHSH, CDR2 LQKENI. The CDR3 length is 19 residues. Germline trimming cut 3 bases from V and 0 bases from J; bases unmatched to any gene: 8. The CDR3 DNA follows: TGTGCCAGCTCACCCCGGACTAGCGGGGGGTCGGGGAGCACAGATACGCAGTATTTT. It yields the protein CASSPRTSGGSGSTDTQYF.

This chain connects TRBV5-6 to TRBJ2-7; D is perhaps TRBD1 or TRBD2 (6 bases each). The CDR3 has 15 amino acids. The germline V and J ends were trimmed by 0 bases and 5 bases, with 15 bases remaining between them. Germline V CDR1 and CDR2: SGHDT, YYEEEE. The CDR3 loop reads CASSLDRGVRNEQYF. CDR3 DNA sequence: TGTGCCAGCAGCTTGGATAGGGGGGTAAGGAACGAGCAGTACTTC.

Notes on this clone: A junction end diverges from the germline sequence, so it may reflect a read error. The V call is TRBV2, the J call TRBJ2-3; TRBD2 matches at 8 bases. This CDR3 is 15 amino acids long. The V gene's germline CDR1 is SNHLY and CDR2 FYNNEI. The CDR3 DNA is TGTGCCAGCAGGGAAGAGCGGGGGAACACAGATACGCAGTATTTT. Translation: CASREERGNTDTQYF. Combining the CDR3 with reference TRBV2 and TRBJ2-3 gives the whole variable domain EPEVTQTPSHQVTQMGQEVILRCVPISNHLYFYWYRQILGQKVEFLVSFYNNEISEKSEIFDDQFSVERPDGSNFTLKIRSTKLEDSAMYFCASREERGNTDTQYFGPGTRLTVL.